The present entry profiles one T cell receptor (beta chain) with its context. The antigen remains undetermined. The study defined stable Graves' hyperthyroidism as no ophthalmopathy progression within 18 months. Researchers barred patients who had uncontrolled infection, other autoimmune disease, pregnancy or lactation. The data were obtained in a study of T cells in Graves' hyperthyroidism and ophthalmopathy. Whole-study findings and limits: Ophthalmopathy, as predicted by the model, came a median roughly 6.5 months after the prediction.

TCR beta CDR3 regions were amplified from RNA. With the HTBI primer set, the TCR CDR3 went through a first round of RT-PCR. TCRdb passed the multiplex PCR reads through MiXCR, listing each CDR3 protein once. The sample lists under 350,000 distinct CDR3 sequences, around 23% occurring once. This CDR3 has 15 residues. The junction had 9 bases not matched to a gene; V was cut back by 4 bases and J by 3 bases. CDR1 is MGHRA and CDR2 is YSYEKL in the germline V gene. This receptor was taken from a woman in her forties or fifties with Graves' hyperthyroidism. The chain combines TRBV4-1 with TRBJ2-7; 7 nucleotides match TRBD1. Specimen: blood. The CDR3, as DNA: TGCGCCAGCAGCCTTAGACAGGGCTCAGTCTACGAGCAGTACTTC. This encodes CASSLRQGSVYEQYF.